Below, one T cell receptor (beta chain) is given with its context. These data come from a study of blood T cell repertoires in COVID-19. Study-wide background: Specimens from acute and convalescent COVID-19 originated in the United States, Italy and Spain. T cells, B-cell-depleted T cells, or PBMCs provided the cDNA or gDNA that served as material.

Original methodology: Quantification of nucleated cells was approximated via reference gene primer amplification. Profiled with immunoSEQ multiplex PCR; TCRdb holds only in-frame clones, not every one. Clonal size and the V and J genes are those of that table, whereas D and trimming came from the DNA. The sample records 85,000 to 120,000 clones, 80% to 90% being singletons. The germline gives CDR1 MNHEY, CDR2 SMNVEV (reference sequence). This CDR3 comprises 13 residues. V lost 3 bases and J lost 3, with 8 bases in between. Sequencing was performed on peripheral blood. The TCR was taken from a man between 35 and 55 years old with active or convalescent COVID-19. The chain joins TRBV27 to TRBJ1-1, with D uncertain. CDR3 protein: CASSFSAYTEAFF. CDR3 nucleotides: TGTGCCAGCAGTTTTTCAGCGTACACTGAAGCTTTCTTT.